This TCR beta chain was captured in a study of cytomegalovirus exposure and HLA in healthy donors. Study background: The Caucasian-associated ancestry cluster contained about four fifths of the approximately 420 genotyped donors. Study-wide results and limits: Analysis was carried out at a later point, and it linked a missense DCLRE1C variant to TCR beta V- and J-gene trimming. As confirmed in vitro, a few CMV-associated chains were specific for CMV antigens. For most TCR beta V segments, an earlier analysis put the productive rate at about 87% or about 30% of the time.

The germline V gene has CDR1 SGHVT and CDR2 SQSDAQ. V shed 5 bases, J shed 2 bases, and the junction held 11 bases outside the gene matches. This CDR3 is 17 amino acids long. Comments on this clone: Its antigen is unknown.

Amplification used 60 Vbeta primers and 13 Jbeta primers. The assay was immunoSEQ multiplex PCR, and TCRdb's table has in-frame clones only and misses some. The table includes 150,000 to 200,000 clones, 60% to 80% detected once. This clonotype was obtained from a man aged 55 to 70 in good health and CMV-seronegative. The chain combines TRBV7-4 with TRBJ1-5; 8 bases map to TRBD1. The sequencing sample was made of PBMCs. The CDR3: CASSRYRGFFRNQPQHF. CDR3 sequence (DNA): TGTGCCAGCAGCCGGTACAGGGGGTTTTTTCGCAATCAGCCCCAGCATTTT.